The 5 T cell receptor beta chains presented below share a single source sample, sequenced in a study of T-cell memory formation after mild COVID-19. TCRdb re-called the 5' RACE reads through MiXCR, storing one row per CDR3 protein. The data show 540,000 or so distinct CDR3 sequences, around 20% seen once. Sequenced material: PBMCs or a T cell subset sorted from them (not recorded which). These receptor sequences come from an adult woman who had mild COVID-19 (a few samples of this study predate the infection). Cell type and time point are not known.

The chain recombines TRBV11-2 with TRBJ2-1; D is undetermined. This CDR3 is built from 15 residues. V lost 6 bases and J 3 bases, leaving 15 bases between the germline ends. The germline gives CDR1 SGHAT, CDR2 FQNNGV. CDR3 DNA sequence: TGTGCCAGCAGGGTATCTGGTGGCGGCTACAATGAGCAGTTCTTC. As protein: CASRVSGGGYNEQFF.

This clonotype showed up just a few times. The CDR3 DNA is TGTGCCAGCAGTCCGTCCCATCGGTATGGCTACACCTTC. Its translation: CASSPSHRYGYTF. The chain joins TRBV7-6 to TRBJ1-2; no reliable D call. Germline V gene sequence: CDR1 SGHVS, CDR2 FNYEAQ. The CDR3 consists of 13 residues. The germline V and J ends were trimmed by 6 bases and 5 bases, with 13 bases remaining between them.

The V gene is TRBV5-1, the J gene TRBJ2-2, with D hard to call. V gave up 0 bases and J gave up 4 bases, with 7 bases separating them. This CDR3 spans 14 amino acids. Looked up from germline, CDR1 is SGHRS and CDR2 is YFSETQ. CDR3 in amino acids: CASSLDGSTGELFF. In DNA form, the CDR3 reads TGCGCCAGCAGCTTGGACGGAAGCACCGGGGAGCTGTTTTTT.

The V call is TRBV20-1, the J call TRBJ1-3; 10 bases fit TRBD1. Germline V gives CDR1 DFQATT, CDR2 SNEGSKA (reference sequence). Trimming at V came to 0 bases and at J to 8 bases, leaving 4 bases not matched to a gene. The length of the CDR3 is 14 residues. This CDR3 is CSARDRQGAYTIYF. The CDR3 bases are TGCAGTGCTAGAGACAGACAGGGGGCTTACACCATATATTTT.

This clonotype was seen a few times. This chain links TRBV7-9 with TRBJ2-5; 8 nucleotides align to TRBD2. The CDR3 sequence is 19 residues long. CDR1 and CDR2 (germline): SEHNR, FQNEAQ (reference sequence). The V gene end was trimmed by 5 bases and the J gene end by 2 bases; junction bases not matched to a gene: 19. CDR3 sequence (DNA): TGTGCCAGCAGCCCACTGACGGTAGCGGGAATGGCCAGGCAAGAGACCCAGTACTTC. It yields the protein CASSPLTVAGMARQETQYF. The entire variable domain, with the rest obtained from reference TRBV7-9 and TRBJ2-5, is as follows: DTGVSQNPRHKITKRGQNVTFRCDPISEHNRLYWYRQTLGQGPEFLTYFQNEAQLEKSRLLSDRFSAERPKGSFSTLEIQRTEQGDSAMYLCASSPLTVAGMARQETQYFGPGTRLLVL.